This T cell receptor (beta chain) came from a study of beta chain features in type 1 diabetes. Study background: All of the samples together had over 90 million sorted cells examined. Study observations and caveats: Naive, central memory and regulatory TCRB repertoires appeared more similar among patients than healthy donors. The VDJ junctions of type 1 diabetes patients carried fewer insertions and more deletions.

The authors reverse transcribed all of the isolated RNA, so sequencing captured expressed TCRB transcripts. Here immunoSEQ multiplex PCR was the method, and the copy in TCRdb shows in-frame clones only, minus some. The sample shows about 140,000 clones, about 7% of them seen only once. A few counts support this clone. Antigen: not known. Each of the CD4+ naive, central memory, regulatory and stem cell-like memory populations was sorted via CD45RO/CCR7/CD25/CD127/CD95/CD27. This CDR3 has 17 amino acids. J was trimmed by 0 bases and V by 1 base; bases with no gene match: 8. Germline V gives CDR1 SGHDT, CDR2 YYEEEE.

Sequenced: central memory CD4+ T cells from blood. This receptor was obtained from a woman aged 25 to 45 in good health. This chain uses TRBV5-6 with TRBJ2-3; the match to TRBD2 covers 7 bases. In DNA form, the CDR3 reads TGTGCCAGCAGCTTGATGGGAGCGGGATCTAGCACAGATACGCAGTATTTT. Translated, it gives CASSLMGAGSSTDTQYF.